The next 21 T cell receptor beta chains were all read from a single sample in a study of response to subunit inactivated influenza vaccine. Each CDR3 protein gets one entry after TCRdb re-called the RT-PCR reads with MiXCR. The data show 530,000 or so distinct CDR3 sequences, 12% to 15% seen once. Material: PBMCs from blood, obtained about 11 days after vaccination. All receptors derive from a man between 50 and 59 years old who received an inactivated influenza vaccine.

This chain uses TRBV6-1 with TRBJ1-4, with D unclear. The V gene lost 5 bases and the J gene lost 5 bases, with 15 bases spanning the gap. The CDR3 extends over 15 amino acids. Germline lookup yields CDR1 MNHNS and CDR2 SASEGT. Here the CDR3 DNA reads TGTGCCAGCAGTACCCCAGGAGTAACGAATGAAAAACTGTTTTTT. It yields the protein CASSTPGVTNEKLFF.

This clonotype was detected ten times or more. The gene calls are TRBV12-3 or TRBV12-4 and TRBJ2-7, with no clear D. The CDR3 is 15 amino acids. Trimming removed 4 bases at V and 1 base at J, with 14 bases between. CDR3 protein: CASSSTWTNSYEQYF. CDR3 nucleotide sequence: TGTGCCAGCAGTTCAACTTGGACCAATTCCTACGAGCAGTACTTC.

V usage is TRBV9 and J usage is TRBJ2-7; 9 bases map to TRBD2. Losses at the gene ends were 2 bases for V and 6 bases for J; bases not matched to a gene: 12. In germline, CDR1 is SGDLS, CDR2 YYNGEE. The CDR3 sequence is 16 residues long. DNA for the CDR3: TGTGCCAGCAGCGTCGCCGGGACTAGCAAGACGCCCGAGCAGTACTTC. This codes for CASSVAGTSKTPEQYF.

This clonotype occurred a few times. An end of the junction does not agree with germline; a read error may underlie this. This rearrangement joins TRBV6-5 to TRBJ2-1; the D call may be TRBD1 or TRBD2 (6 bases each). The CDR3 length is 12 residues. From germline, CDR1 is MNHEY and CDR2 SVGAGI. In nucleotides, the CDR3 is TGTTCCAGCTCAGGGGCGGGAAATGAGCAGTTCTTC. It specifies CSSSGAGNEQFF.

This chain connects TRBV5-6 to TRBJ1-3; D unclear. CDR1 is SGHDT and CDR2 is YYEEEE in the germline V gene. CDR3 length equals 15 residues. The V end was cut by 4 bases, the J end by 3 bases, with 14 bases between. The CDR3 region is CASSPTEGSGNTIYF. The CDR3 DNA reads TGTGCCAGCAGCCCGACTGAGGGAAGTGGAAACACCATATATTTT.

This clonotype was seen a handful of times. The genes are TRBV4-2 and TRBJ2-5, with 7 positions matching TRBD1. Germline CDR1 is LGHNA and CDR2 is YNFKEQ. This CDR3 comprises 15 residues. With 1 base clipped from V and 1 base from J, the junction kept 3 bases outside the gene matches. Here the CDR3 reads CASSQGAGGQETQYF. In nucleotides, the CDR3 is TGTGCCAGCAGCCAAGGGGCAGGGGGCCAAGAGACCCAGTACTTC.

The chain is built from TRBV7-9 and TRBJ2-2; a possible D gene is TRBD2 (5 bases). The CDR3 consists of 14 residues. CDR1 is SEHNR, CDR2 FQNEAQ, per germline (reference sequence). Trimming took off 6 bases at V and 6 bases at J, with 14 bases between the two ends. The CDR3 reads CASSQRGLAGELFF. The DNA for the CDR3 is TGTGCCAGCAGTCAACGAGGGTTAGCCGGGGAGCTGTTTTTT.

The chain links TRBV14 to TRBJ2-5, with 13 bases aligning to TRBD2. The CDR3 length is 16 residues. Unmatched junction bases numbered 4, after V lost 1 base and J lost 5 bases. Germline values: CDR1 SGHDN, CDR2 FVKESK. The CDR3: CASSQGGLAGVETQYF. The DNA for the CDR3 is TGTGCCAGCAGCCAAGGCGGACTAGCGGGGGTGGAGACCCAGTACTTC.

The DNA for the CDR3 is TGTGCCAGCAGTTACTCAGACACAGATACGCAGTATTTT. Amino acid sequence: CASSYSDTDTQYF. The rearrangement joins TRBV6-5 to TRBJ2-3, with unresolved D. The ends were cut back, 0 bases at V and 2 bases at J, with 3 bases in the middle. Germline CDR1 reads MNHEY; CDR2 reads SVGAGI. CDR3 size: 13 residues.

The V and J genes are TRBV20-1 and TRBJ2-1; TRBD2 agrees at 14 bases. CDR3 length equals 17 residues. Germline loops: CDR1 DFQATT, CDR2 SNEGSKA (reference sequence). V lost 3 bases, J lost 0 bases, and 4 bases stayed unmatched. Here the CDR3 reads CSARTSGRVSSYNEQFF. The DNA for the CDR3 is TGCAGTGCTAGGACTAGCGGGAGGGTTAGCTCCTACAATGAGCAGTTCTTC.

This clonotype was picked up a small number of times. V and J are TRBV7-6 and TRBJ1-3; D call uncertain. This CDR3 spans 15 amino acids. Germline-derived CDR1 and CDR2 are SGHVS and FNYEAQ. V was cut by 1 base and J by 0 bases, with 7 bases left in between. The CDR3 DNA reads TGTGCCAGCAGCTTAGTCGCGAGCTCTGGAAACACCATATATTTT. Residues: CASSLVASSGNTIYF.

This clonotype was counted between two and nine times. V usage is TRBV4-1 and J usage is TRBJ2-7, with unresolved D. Per germline, CDR1 MGHRA and CDR2 YSYEKL. V lost 0 bases, J lost 5 bases, and 20 bases lay in between. The CDR3 is 17 amino acids. In DNA form, the CDR3 reads TGCGCCAGCAGCCAAGAATACCCCCGGCCTCAGCACAACGAGCAGTACTTC. Encoded protein: CASSQEYPRPQHNEQYF.

This clonotype was counted a few times. V gene TRBV9 combines with J gene TRBJ2-7; TRBD2 agrees at 15 bases. Germline V gene sequence: CDR1 SGDLS, CDR2 YYNGEE. The CDR3 is made up of 18 amino acids. Trimming took 4 bases from V and 3 from J; bases not matched to a gene: 11. In DNA, the CDR3 is TGTGCCAGCAGCTCCAGGACTAGCGGGGGGGCCGAAGACTACGAGCAGTACTTC. Protein product: CASSSRTSGGAEDYEQYF.

The CDR3, as DNA: TGTGCTAGTGGTTTGGTACTAGATAGGGACTCTCCTGAGCAGTTCTTC. Translating gives CASGLVLDRDSPEQFF. The rearrangement links TRBV12-5 to TRBJ2-1; a possible D gene is TRBD2 (6 bases). CDR3 size: 16 residues. Germline CDR1 reads LGHNT; CDR2 reads FRNRAP. Trimming left V 0 bases short and J 9 bases short, with 18 bases between.

This clonotype was detected ten times or more. J is TRBJ2-3 and V is TRBV20-1; 7 positions match TRBD2. CDR3 size: 15 residues. V lost 3 bases and J lost 6; bases outside the gene matches: 12. Germline values: CDR1 DFQATT, CDR2 SNEGSKA (reference sequence). The CDR3 here is CSARRGLMPPDTQYF. CDR3 bases: TGCAGTGCTAGGAGGGGACTAATGCCCCCCGATACGCAGTATTTT.

V and J are TRBV7-8 and TRBJ2-2; no firm D call. From germline, CDR1 is SGHVS and CDR2 FQNEAQ. CDR3 size: 16 residues. Trimming removed 5 bases at V and 6 bases at J, with 19 bases between. The CDR3 bases are TGTGCCAGCAGCCACCAACCCCGCCAAAGGTCCGGGGAGCTGTTTTTT. Its protein product is CASSHQPRQRSGELFF. The complete variable domain, with remaining parts taken from reference TRBV7-8 and TRBJ2-2, reads GAGVSQSPRYKVAKRGQDVALRCDPISGHVSLFWYQQALGQGPEFLTYFQNEAQLDKSGLPSDRFFAERPEGSVSTLKIQRTQQEDSAVYLCASSHQPRQRSGELFFGEGSRLTVL.

The J gene is TRBJ2-7, the V gene TRBV10-3; 10 positions match TRBD2. This CDR3 has 16 amino acids. The germline V gene encodes CDR1 ENHRY and CDR2 SYGVKD. V was pared by 6 bases and J by 4 bases, with 12 bases of the junction left unmatched. The CDR3 sequence: CAIRDPSGGPSYEQYF. CDR3 DNA sequence: TGTGCCATCAGAGACCCTAGCGGGGGCCCTTCATACGAGCAGTACTTC.

Only a few counts were recorded for this clonotype. The chain uses TRBV18 and TRBJ2-2, with TRBD1 matching over 7 bases. V gave up 1 base and J gave up 4 bases; unmatched junction bases: 6. Germline V lookup: CDR1 KGHSH, CDR2 LQKENI. The CDR3 has 16 amino acids. DNA of the CDR3: TGTGCCAGCTCACCACGACAGGGTACTAGCACCGGGGAGCTGTTTTTT. Its translation is CASSPRQGTSTGELFF.

V gene TRBV6-2 or TRBV6-3 combines with J gene TRBJ2-5; D call uncertain. Germline lookup yields CDR1 MNHEY and CDR2 SVGEGT. This CDR3 spans 14 amino acids. Trimming shortened V by 5 bases and J by 0 bases, and 10 bases separated the two germline ends. CDR3 in DNA: TGTGCCAGCAGTCCTACGATGTACCAAGAGACCCAGTACTTC. It specifies CASSPTMYQETQYF.

This clonotype was counted a few times. The chain joins TRBV20-1 to TRBJ2-5; tentatively, D is TRBD1 (5 bases). V lost 0 bases to trimming and J lost 5 bases, with 25 bases between them. Germline V gives CDR1 DFQATT, CDR2 SNEGSKA (reference sequence). The CDR3 loop spans 18 amino acids. CDR3 residues: CSARDPTVGIKPLETQYF. The CDR3 nucleotides read TGCAGTGCTAGAGATCCGACAGTGGGAATCAAACCACTGGAGACCCAGTACTTC.

This clonotype was observed a few times. The chain recombines TRBV4-2 with TRBJ1-6, with unresolved D. CDR1 and CDR2 from the germline V gene are LGHNA and YNFKEQ. The germline V and J ends were trimmed by 0 bases and 4 bases, with 10 bases remaining between them. This CDR3 is built from 16 residues. The CDR3 sequence is CASSQDLAGYNSPLHF. The DNA of the CDR3 is TGTGCCAGCAGCCAAGATCTGGCGGGTTATAATTCACCCCTCCACTTT.